This T cell receptor (beta chain) originates from a study of shared clonotypes between healthy human individuals. The overall study: Per donor, CD8 memory used one plate, CD8 naive used two, CD4 memory used three and CD4 naive used three.

Study findings and constraints: Generation probabilities of non-shared clonotypes were lower (relative to those shared by all four donors). Sequencing depth was predicted to influence how clonotypes are shared among donors.

The CDR3 has 16 amino acids. The repertoire was sequenced with immunoSEQ multiplex PCR; TCRdb's copy has only in-frame clones and lacks some. The sample carries 1.5 million to 2.5 million clones, roughly 94% recorded once. In regard to this clone: What it recognizes is unknown.

Naive CD8 cells lacked CD45RO, underwent positive selection for CCR7 and left out terminally differentiated effector memory CD45RA+ cells. Within Nashville, Tennessee resided all donors, each a Caucasian adult. Sequencing used naive CD8+ T cells sorted from blood. The chain couples TRBV21-1 to TRBJ2-5; the table's D gene call, TRBD1, was not cross checked with the DNA. TRBV21-1 is a pseudogene. The receptor was derived from a man aged 18 to 29 in good health. CDR3 bases: TGTGCCAGCAGCCCCCGGGACAGGGCGGAGAGAGAGACCCAGTACTTC. Encoded protein: CASSPRDRAERETQYF.